This T cell receptor (beta chain) came from a study of regulatory T cells in long-lasting Graves disease. As for the study in general: Over 5 years of antithyroid drugs with positive TSH receptor antibodies was taken to mean persistent Graves' disease.

Of note for this clonotype: Its antigen is not identified.

Documented time point: persistent/refractory GD, antithyroid drugs over 5 years with positive TRAb. Following extraction of RNA from PBMCs, that RNA was used to make the TCR library. Arm-PCR of CDR3 regions and iRepertoire HTBI primers were the basis on which TCR beta libraries were built. One entry per CDR3 protein results from TCRdb running MiXCR on the multiplex PCR reads. The table shows around 400,000 distinct CDR3 sequences, with approximately 22% occurring only once. Broader study findings: There were preferences for TRBV28, TRBJ1-2 and TRBJ2-5 in persistent disease. TCR diversity was lower in persistent Graves' patients than in newly diagnosed ones.

The CDR3 consists of 16 residues. The germline V gene encodes CDR1 SGHRS and CDR2 YFSETQ. J lost 6 bases, V lost 4 bases, and 11 bases had no gene match. Sequencing used peripheral blood mononuclear cells (PBMCs), obtained when the disease was refractory, from a patient treated with antithyroid drugs. The J gene is TRBJ2-7, the V gene TRBV5-1; 12 bases fit TRBD2. This TCR was recovered from a female donor with Graves disease. The CDR3 sequence is CASSNTGLAGSGEQYF. The CDR3 DNA is TGCGCCAGCAGCAATACCGGACTAGCGGGATCGGGCGAGCAGTACTTC.